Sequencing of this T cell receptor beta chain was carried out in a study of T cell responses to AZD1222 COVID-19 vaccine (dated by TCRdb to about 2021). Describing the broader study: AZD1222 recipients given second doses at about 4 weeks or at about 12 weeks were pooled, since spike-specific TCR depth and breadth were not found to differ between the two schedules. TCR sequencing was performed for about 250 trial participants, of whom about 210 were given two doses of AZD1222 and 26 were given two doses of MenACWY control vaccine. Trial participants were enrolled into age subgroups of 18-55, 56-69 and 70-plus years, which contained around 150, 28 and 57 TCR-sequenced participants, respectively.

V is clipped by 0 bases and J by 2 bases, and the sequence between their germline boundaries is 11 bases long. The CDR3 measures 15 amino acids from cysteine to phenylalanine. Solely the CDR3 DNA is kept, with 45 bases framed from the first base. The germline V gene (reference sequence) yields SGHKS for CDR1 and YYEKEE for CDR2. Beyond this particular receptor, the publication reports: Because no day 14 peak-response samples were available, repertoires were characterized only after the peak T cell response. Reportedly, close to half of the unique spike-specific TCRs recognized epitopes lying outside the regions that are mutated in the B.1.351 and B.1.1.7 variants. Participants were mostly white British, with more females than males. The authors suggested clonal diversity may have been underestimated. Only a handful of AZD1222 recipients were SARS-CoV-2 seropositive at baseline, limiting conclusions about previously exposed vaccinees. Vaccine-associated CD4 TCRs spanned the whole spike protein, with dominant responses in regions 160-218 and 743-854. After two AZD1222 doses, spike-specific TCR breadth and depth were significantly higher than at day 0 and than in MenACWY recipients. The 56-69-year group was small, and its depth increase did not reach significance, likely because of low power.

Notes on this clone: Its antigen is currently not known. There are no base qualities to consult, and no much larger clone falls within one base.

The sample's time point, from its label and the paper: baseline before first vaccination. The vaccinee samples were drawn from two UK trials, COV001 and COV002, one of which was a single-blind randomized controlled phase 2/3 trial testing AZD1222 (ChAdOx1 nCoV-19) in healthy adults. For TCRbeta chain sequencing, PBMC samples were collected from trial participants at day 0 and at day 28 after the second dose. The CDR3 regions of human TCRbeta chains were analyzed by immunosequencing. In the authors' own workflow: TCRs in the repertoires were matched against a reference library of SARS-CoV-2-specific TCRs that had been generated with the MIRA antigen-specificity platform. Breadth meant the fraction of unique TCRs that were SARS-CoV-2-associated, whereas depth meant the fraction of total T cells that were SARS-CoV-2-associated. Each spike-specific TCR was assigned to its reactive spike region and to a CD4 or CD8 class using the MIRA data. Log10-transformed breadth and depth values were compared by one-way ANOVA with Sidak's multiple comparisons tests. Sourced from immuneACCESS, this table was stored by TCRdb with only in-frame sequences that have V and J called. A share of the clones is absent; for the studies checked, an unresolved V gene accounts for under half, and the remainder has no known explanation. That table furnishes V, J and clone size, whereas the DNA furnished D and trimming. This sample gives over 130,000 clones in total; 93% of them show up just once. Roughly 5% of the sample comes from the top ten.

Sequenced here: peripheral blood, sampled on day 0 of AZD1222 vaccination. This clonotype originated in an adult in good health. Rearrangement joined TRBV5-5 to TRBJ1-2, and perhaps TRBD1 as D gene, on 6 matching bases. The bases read TGTGCCAGCAGCTTGGCGGCAGGGGCGAACTATGGCTACACCTTC. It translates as CASSLAAGANYGYTF. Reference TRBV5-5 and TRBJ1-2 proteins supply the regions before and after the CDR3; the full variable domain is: DAGVTQSPTHLIKTRGQQVTLRCSPISGHKSVSWYQQVLGQGPQFIFQYYEKEERGRGNFPDRFSARQFPNYSSELNVNALLLGDSALYLCASSLAAGANYGYTFGSGTRLTVV.